This T cell receptor beta chain is drawn from a study of regulatory dendritic cells for organ transplantation. Whole-study context: Regulatory dendritic cells came from monocytes given vitamin D3 and IL-10.

This clone was seen a few times. Its specificity is unknown. TCRdb's table, derived via immunoSEQ multiplex PCR, lists solely in-frame clones and lacks some. The profile shows fewer than 25,000 clones, 80% to 90% of them singletons. This CDR3 contains 15 residues. V was pared by 4 bases and J by 2 bases, with 12 bases between. Per germline, CDR1 SNHLY and CDR2 FYNNEI. Study conclusions and caveats: Memory CD8+ clonal expansion seemed more limited with regulatory than mature dendritic cells. Between individuals, the alloreactive memory CD8+ T cell pool differed considerably. Naive CD4+ and CD8+ repertoires were highly diverse; memory CD8+ was most oligoclonal.

Allogeneic regulatory or mature dendritic cells were co-cultured for less than six days with CFSE-labeled sorted T cells at 1:10. Source material: naive CD4+ T cells from blood cultured with regulatory dendritic cells. Subset given: CD45RA+ naive T cells. This chain links TRBV2 with TRBJ1-5; the D gene is possibly TRBD1 (5 bases). The receptor's source is a human donor in good health. As DNA, the CDR3 is TGTGCCAGCAGTGGACAGTTTGAAGGCAATCAGCCCCAGCATTTT. This translates into CASSGQFEGNQPQHF.